The TCR beta chain described here comes from a study of cytomegalovirus exposure and HLA in healthy donors. This clone was seen once. Its antigen is unidentified. The PCR made use of 60 Vbeta and 13 Jbeta primers. Using immunoSEQ multiplex PCR, the repertoire was profiled, and TCRdb retains in-frame clones only, with some absent. The table has 90,000 to 100,000 clones, approximately 66% seen once. Study results and limitations: Fewer than 20,000 TCR beta sequences were associated with HLA alleles at 0.05 false discovery rate in a later analysis. Reported performance of the classifier showed diagnosis of cytomegalovirus status with high specificity and sensitivity.

Germline values: CDR1 LNHDA, CDR2 SQIVND (reference sequence). V was pared by 4 bases and J by 12 bases, with 27 bases between. The CDR3 spans 16 residues. This clonotype originated in a man aged 25 to 45 in good health and CMV-seronegative. Sample: PBMCs. The chain combines TRBV19 with TRBJ1-2; the D is unclear. In DNA form, the CDR3 reads TGTGCCAGTAGTACCACCGGAGCAGTTTCCTTACCCATTGACACCTTC. Encoded protein: CASSTTGAVSLPIDTF.